Presented here are 23 T cell receptor beta chains from one specimen sequenced in a study of shared clonotypes between healthy human individuals. Method: immunoSEQ multiplex PCR; TCRdb's copy keeps in-frame clones and lacks some. The data contain about 1.5 million clones, nearly 99% of them singletons. Sequenced material: naive CD4+ T cells sorted from blood. The subset was: CD45RA+ positively selected. The receptors come from a man under 40 in good health.

With regard to this clone: Other nucleotide sequences from this sample produce the same CDR3. V and J are TRBV2 and TRBJ2-7; tentatively, D is TRBD1 (5 bases). V lost 2 bases and J 3 bases, leaving 8 bases between the germline ends. Germline CDR1 and CDR2: SNHLY and FYNNEI. The CDR3 runs 13 residues. CDR3 in amino acids: CASSETGVYEQYF. Here the CDR3 DNA reads TGTGCCAGCAGTGAAACAGGAGTCTACGAGCAGTACTTC.

This sequence joins TRBV7-8 and TRBJ2-7; D assignment may be TRBD1 or TRBD2 (5 bases each). V lost 5 bases and J 3 bases, leaving 17 bases between the germline ends. The CDR3 consists of 15 residues. Germline CDR1 SGHVS, CDR2 FQNEAQ. CDR3 DNA: TGTGCCAGCAGCACACCGGGACGGGGCCTCTACGAGCAGTACTTC. Its protein is CASSTPGRGLYEQYF.

The rearrangement uses TRBV28 and TRBJ2-7; maybe TRBD2 (5 bases). CDR1 MDHEN and CDR2 SYDVKM come from the germline V gene. Trimming left V 7 bases short and J 4 bases short, with 17 bases between. CDR3 length: 14 amino acids. CDR3: CASMRAGMIYEQYF. CDR3 nucleotide sequence: TGTGCCAGCATGAGAGCCGGGATGATTTACGAGCAGTACTTC. The complete variable domain, with remaining parts taken from reference TRBV28 and TRBJ2-7, reads DVKVTQSSRYLVKRTGEKVFLECVQDMDHENMFWYRQDPGLGLRLIYFSYDVKMKEKGDIPEGYSVSREKKERFSLILESASTNQTSMYLCASMRAGMIYEQYFGPGTRLTVT.

The chain has TRBV28 and TRBJ1-1, with D unresolved. The germline V gene has CDR1 MDHEN and CDR2 SYDVKM. Between the trimmed V and J ends, which lost 2 bases and 5 bases, there was a span of 6 bases. The CDR3 runs to 12 residues. The DNA for the CDR3 is TGTGCCAGCAGTTTAAAACGGACTGAAGCTTTCTTT. Translating gives CASSLKRTEAFF.

This sequence joins TRBV7-9 and TRBJ2-1; D is perhaps TRBD1 or TRBD2 (5 bases each). Germline loops: CDR1 SEHNR, CDR2 FQNEAQ (reference sequence). The germline V and J ends were trimmed by 0 bases and 0 bases, with 6 bases remaining between them. The CDR3 runs 15 residues. Here the CDR3 reads CASSLAGASYNEQFF. In nucleotides, the CDR3 is TGTGCCAGCAGCTTAGCCGGGGCCTCCTACAATGAGCAGTTCTTC.

The chain is built from TRBV7-2 and TRBJ2-5, with a tentative D call TRBD2 (6 bases). The germline gives CDR1 SGHTA, CDR2 FQGNSA. Between the trimmed V and J ends, which lost 5 bases and 9 bases, there was a span of 16 bases. The CDR3 has 13 residues. CDR3 in DNA: TGTGCCAGCAGCACTTTAGCGGTCAGGGCCCAGTACTTC. It specifies CASSTLAVRAQYF.

Here the CDR3 DNA reads TGTGCCAGCAGTTATTCCCTTGGGGAGCAGTTCTTC. It encodes CASSYSLGEQFF. J is TRBJ2-1 and V is TRBV6-6; D gene unclear. The CDR3 loop spans 12 amino acids. Germline V gene lookup returns CDR1 MNHNY and CDR2 SVGAGI (reference sequence). Trimming pared 3 bases from V and 10 bases from J, leaving 10 bases between.

This chain uses TRBV5-1 with TRBJ1-2, with D unclear. CDR1 SGHRS and CDR2 YFSETQ come from the germline V gene. Trimming cost V 4 bases and J 2 bases, with 12 bases left between them. The CDR3 is 14 residues long. In DNA form, the CDR3 reads TGCGCCAGCAGCCGGGAGAAGCAGAACTATGGCTACACCTTC. This translates into CASSREKQNYGYTF. The entire variable domain, with the rest obtained from reference TRBV5-1 and TRBJ1-2, is as follows: KAGVTQTPRYLIKTRGQQVTLSCSPISGHRSVSWYQQTPGQGLQFLFEYFSETQRNKGNFPGRFSGRQFSNSRSEMNVSTLELGDSALYLCASSREKQNYGYTFGSGTRLTVV.

This chain links TRBV25-1 with TRBJ1-5; maybe TRBD1 (5 bases). Per the germline V gene, CDR1 is MGHDK and CDR2 is SYGVNS. V was trimmed by 4 bases and J by 4 bases, leaving 14 bases between them. CDR3 length: 15 amino acids. CDR3 sequence reads: CASSARDLPNQPQHF. CDR3 nucleotides: TGTGCCAGCAGTGCCCGGGACCTACCTAATCAGCCCCAGCATTTT.

The chain has TRBV4-1 and TRBJ2-7; D is unclear. Germline loops: CDR1 MGHRA, CDR2 YSYEKL. The CDR3 length is 15 residues. V shed 0 bases and J shed 3 bases, with 12 bases lying between them. CDR3 in amino acids: CASSQDILTLYEQYF. CDR3 DNA: TGCGCCAGCAGCCAAGATATCCTGACCCTCTACGAGCAGTACTTC.

The chain employs TRBV27 and TRBJ1-2; D is unclear. Germline V gives CDR1 MNHEY, CDR2 SMNVEV (reference sequence). The CDR3 length is 13 residues. Trimming cost V 6 bases and J 2 bases, with 10 bases left between them. The CDR3 reads CASSLDGNYGYTF. The CDR3 region has the DNA TGTGCCAGCAGCCTTGACGGCAACTATGGCTACACCTTC.

CDR3 DNA sequence: TGCAGCGTTCGCAGGGAGGCCAATCAGCCCCAGCATTTT. Amino acids: CSVRREANQPQHF. J is TRBJ1-5 and V is TRBV29-1; maybe TRBD1 (5 bases). In germline, CDR1 is SQVTM, CDR2 ANQGSEA. Trimming took off 5 bases at V and 3 bases at J, with 11 bases between the two ends. There are 13 residues in the CDR3.

This chain joins TRBV28 and TRBJ1-3; no reliable D call. Trimming stripped 6 bases from V and 0 bases from J, with 12 bases between. This CDR3 has 15 amino acids. The V gene's germline CDR1 is MDHEN and CDR2 SYDVKM. The CDR3 sequence: CASSPPLSSGNTIYF. Written as DNA, the CDR3 is TGTGCCAGCAGCCCCCCCTTGAGCTCTGGAAACACCATATATTTT.

J is TRBJ1-4 and V is TRBV18; perhaps TRBD1 as D (6 bases). The CDR3 totals 15 residues. The germline gives CDR1 KGHSH, CDR2 LQKENI. Trimming stripped 6 bases from V and 6 bases from J, with 17 bases between. CDR3 bases: TGTGCCAGCTCTTTGTTGGGGGGCAAGGATGAAAAACTGTTTTTT. Translated: CASSLLGGKDEKLFF. The full variable domain, with the rest looked up from reference TRBV18 and TRBJ1-4, is NAGVMQNPRHLVRRRGQEARLRCSPMKGHSHVYWYRQLPEEGLKFMVYLQKENIIDESGMPKERFSAEFPKEGPSILRIQQVVRGDSAAYFCASSLLGGKDEKLFFGSGTQLSVL.

The CDR3 region is CASSHSGRNTEAFF. The CDR3 DNA reads TGTGCCAGCAGCCACAGCGGTAGGAACACTGAAGCTTTCTTT. This rearrangement joins TRBV7-9 to TRBJ1-1; D is uncertain. From germline, CDR1 is SEHNR and CDR2 FQNEAQ (reference sequence). The CDR3 has 14 amino acids. Trimming took off 5 bases at V and 1 base at J, with 11 bases between the two ends.

The CDR3 DNA follows: TGCGCCAGCAGGGCAAGGGACGGATTATTGAACACTGAAGCTTTCTTT. This codes for CASRARDGLLNTEAFF. The V and J genes are TRBV10-2 and TRBJ1-1, with TRBD1 as a possible D gene (5 bases). The V end was cut by 6 bases, the J end by 0 bases, with 17 bases between. The CDR3 covers 16 residues. The germline gives CDR1 WSHSY, CDR2 SAAADI.

The genes are TRBV6-1 and TRBJ1-2; maybe TRBD1 (5 bases). V gave up 2 bases and J gave up 8 bases, with 15 bases separating them. The CDR3 is 14 amino acids. Germline V gives CDR1 MNHNS, CDR2 SASEGT. The CDR3 is CASSELGEVQGYTF. The DNA for the CDR3 is TGTGCCAGCAGTGAACTGGGGGAAGTACAGGGCTACACCTTC.

The genes are TRBV5-1 and TRBJ1-1; the match to TRBD1 covers 10 bases. Germline CDR1 SGHRS, CDR2 YFSETQ. With 4 bases clipped from V and 6 bases from J, the junction kept 9 bases outside the gene matches. This CDR3 comprises 15 residues. The CDR3 is CASSLSGTGVSEAFF. CDR3 DNA sequence: TGCGCCAGCAGCCTATCCGGGACAGGGGTGTCTGAAGCTTTCTTT.

The CDR3 bases are TGTGCCAGCTCACCACCGTTGGACCCCTCCTACAATGAGCAGTTCTTC. The encoded protein is CASSPPLDPSYNEQFF. This sequence joins TRBV18 and TRBJ2-1; D is uncertain. The germline V and J ends were trimmed by 0 bases and 0 bases, with 9 bases remaining between them. Germline-derived CDR1 and CDR2 are KGHSH and LQKENI. CDR3 length: 16 residues.

The chain recombines TRBV5-1 with TRBJ2-7; 13 bases line up with TRBD2. The junction had 11 bases not matched to a gene; V was cut back by 4 bases and J by 4 bases. CDR3 size: 17 residues. CDR1 and CDR2 (germline): SGHRS, YFSETQ. The CDR3: CASSRTSGRADFYEQYF. The CDR3 nucleotides read TGCGCCAGCAGCCGTACTAGCGGGAGGGCCGATTTTTACGAGCAGTACTTC.

The V gene is TRBV6-1, the J gene TRBJ2-6, with 7 bases lining up with TRBD2. From germline, CDR1 is MNHNS and CDR2 SASEGT. After removal of 6 bases from V and 2 bases from J, the junction contained 1 base not matched to a gene. The CDR3 runs to 14 residues. The DNA of the CDR3 is TGTGCCAGCAGCCGGGAGGCTGGGGCCAACGTCCTGACTTTC. The encoded protein is CASSREAGANVLTF.

The chain couples TRBV18 to TRBJ2-6, with TRBD2 matching 7 bases. Germline CDR1 KGHSH, CDR2 LQKENI. With 2 bases clipped from V and 0 bases from J, the junction kept 4 bases outside the gene matches. The CDR3 runs to 17 residues. CDR3 residues: CASSPASGNSGANVLTF. The CDR3 nucleotides read TGTGCCAGCTCACCAGCTAGCGGTAACTCTGGGGCCAACGTCCTGACTTTC. Supplemented by reference TRBV18 and TRBJ2-6, the full variable domain reads NAGVMQNPRHLVRRRGQEARLRCSPMKGHSHVYWYRQLPEEGLKFMVYLQKENIIDESGMPKERFSAEFPKEGPSILRIQQVVRGDSAAYFCASSPASGNSGANVLTFGAGSRLTVL.

This chain's CDR3 is CATKTGSLAGVYETQYF. The CDR3 nucleotides read TGTGCCACCAAAACAGGGTCTTTAGCGGGAGTTTACGAGACCCAGTACTTC. V usage is TRBV28 and J usage is TRBJ2-5, with 9 positions matching TRBD2. The CDR3 has 17 residues. Unmatched junction bases numbered 20, after V lost 10 bases and J lost 5 bases. Germline-derived CDR1 and CDR2 are MDHEN and SYDVKM.